Listed here are 26 T cell receptor beta chains from one sample, sequenced in a study of T cell responses to AZD1222 COVID-19 vaccine. Method: immunoSEQ multiplex PCR; TCRdb's copy keeps in-frame clones and lacks some. The data hold 80,000 or so clones, with about 85% observed a single time. The sample consisted of peripheral blood, taken on day 0 of AZD1222 vaccination. The receptors come from an adult in good health.

The chain recombines TRBV18 with TRBJ2-1; TRBD1 might be the D (5 bases). The CDR3 is 15 amino acids. Germline-derived CDR1 and CDR2 are KGHSH and LQKENI. Trimming stripped 3 bases from V and 0 bases from J, with 9 bases between. The CDR3 sequence: CASSPLDTSYNEQFF. In DNA form, the CDR3 reads TGTGCCAGCTCACCGTTGGACACCTCCTACAATGAGCAGTTCTTC. Using reference TRBV18 and TRBJ2-1 for the parts outside the CDR3, the full variable domain is NAGVMQNPRHLVRRRGQEARLRCSPMKGHSHVYWYRQLPEEGLKFMVYLQKENIIDESGMPKERFSAEFPKEGPSILRIQQVVRGDSAAYFCASSPLDTSYNEQFFGPGTRLTVL.

The chain employs TRBV5-6 and TRBJ1-2; 7 nucleotides agree with TRBD1. With V trimmed by 3 bases and J by 2 bases, 4 bases remained unmatched. Germline V gene lookup returns CDR1 SGHDT and CDR2 YYEEEE. This CDR3 spans 14 amino acids. CDR3 protein: CASSSETGNYGYTF. CDR3 bases: TGTGCCAGCAGCTCCGAGACAGGGAACTATGGCTACACCTTC.

V usage is TRBV18 and J usage is TRBJ1-5; D remains unclear. V dropped 3 bases and J dropped 5 bases, with 8 bases sitting between them. The CDR3 has 13 residues. Germline CDR1 KGHSH, CDR2 LQKENI. The CDR3 nucleotides read TGTGCCAGCTCACCGGGGAGGGATCAGCCCCAGCATTTT. This translates into CASSPGRDQPQHF.

The V gene is TRBV29-1, the J gene TRBJ2-7, with 9 bases fitting TRBD1. CDR1 and CDR2 from the germline V gene are SQVTM and ANQGSEA. Trimming took 7 bases from V and 5 from J; bases not matched to a gene: 6. The CDR3 is made up of 12 amino acids. In nucleotides, the CDR3 is TGCAGCGCGGGACAGGGTGGCGACGAGCAGTACTTC. Its protein product is CSAGQGGDEQYF.

The genes are TRBV3-1 (or the pseudogene TRBV3-2) and TRBJ2-2; the D is unclear. The V and J ends lost 1 base and 1 base respectively, with 4 bases between them. The germline V gene has CDR1 LGHDT and CDR2 YNNKEL (reference sequence). The CDR3 contains 14 residues. CDR3 in amino acids: CASSQGQNTGELFF. CDR3 nucleotide sequence: TGTGCCAGCAGCCAAGGTCAGAACACCGGGGAGCTGTTTTTT.

The CDR3 here is CASSVGLAHSYEQYF. Here the CDR3 DNA reads TGTGCCAGCAGCGTGGGACTAGCGCACTCCTACGAGCAGTACTTC. The chain uses TRBV9 and TRBJ2-7; TRBD2 aligns across 10 bases. Unmatched junction bases numbered 2, after V lost 2 bases and J lost 0 bases. The CDR3 loop spans 15 amino acids. In germline, CDR1 is SGDLS, CDR2 YYNGEE.

The chain couples TRBV19 to TRBJ2-1, with TRBD2 matching 7 bases. This CDR3 region has 16 residues. The V and J ends lost 1 base and 5 bases, in that order; junction bases with no gene match: 8. In germline, CDR1 is LNHDA, CDR2 SQIVND (reference sequence). CDR3: CASSIGLGGGNNEQFF. The CDR3 nucleotides read TGTGCCAGTAGTATAGGACTTGGGGGGGGGAACAATGAGCAGTTCTTC.

This chain uses TRBV29-1 with TRBJ2-7, with 8 bases aligning to TRBD1. CDR1 is SQVTM and CDR2 is ANQGSEA in the germline V gene. This CDR3 comprises 15 residues. V was pared by 0 bases and J by 0 bases, with 4 bases of the junction left unmatched. CDR3 in amino acids: CSVEDTGGSSYEQYF. CDR3 DNA: TGCAGCGTTGAAGACACAGGGGGTAGCTCCTACGAGCAGTACTTC.

The chain recombines TRBV11-2 with TRBJ2-3; D is possibly TRBD1 (5 bases). Trimming removed 5 bases at V and 4 bases at J, with 13 bases between. The CDR3 is 14 residues long. Germline V gene data show CDR1 as SGHAT and CDR2 as FQNNGV. The CDR3 region has the DNA TGTGCCAGCAGCCTGACAGATATCCCAGATACGCAGTATTTT. This sequence encodes CASSLTDIPDTQYF.

The chain combines TRBV2 with TRBJ2-2; 9 nucleotides line up with TRBD1. The CDR3 runs to 14 residues. V lost 6 bases and J lost 4; bases outside the gene matches: 3. Per the germline V gene, CDR1 is SNHLY and CDR2 is FYNNEI. The CDR3 DNA reads as TGTGCCAGCAGCTGGACAGGGGTCACCGGGGAGCTGTTTTTT. It codes for CASSWTGVTGELFF.

The V gene is TRBV7-9, the J gene TRBJ1-2, with D unresolved. CDR1 SEHNR and CDR2 FQNEAQ come from the germline V gene (reference sequence). Trimming stripped 6 bases from V and 8 bases from J, with 13 bases between. There are 12 residues in the CDR3. DNA of the CDR3: TGTGCCAGCAGATCCGAGGAGAAGGGCTACACCTTC. Encoded protein: CASRSEEKGYTF.

CDR3: CASSLPGLETQYF. The CDR3 nucleotides read TGTGCCAGCAGTTTACCAGGGCTAGAGACCCAGTACTTC. This chain links TRBV27 with TRBJ2-5; possible D gene TRBD1, 5 bases. Germline CDR1 and CDR2: MNHEY and SMNVEV (reference sequence). V dropped 2 bases and J dropped 4 bases, with 8 bases sitting between them. The CDR3 covers 13 residues.

This sequence joins TRBV7-9 and TRBJ2-1; a weak D match, TRBD1 (5 bases). The V gene's germline CDR1 is SEHNR and CDR2 FQNEAQ (reference sequence). The CDR3 consists of 13 residues. Trimming pared 5 bases from V and 7 bases from J, leaving 12 bases between. The CDR3 protein is CASSTFPGNEQFF. CDR3 sequence (DNA): TGTGCCAGCAGCACATTTCCAGGGAATGAGCAGTTCTTC.

The rearrangement uses TRBV4-1 and TRBJ1-4; 7 bases agree with TRBD1. V lost 4 bases, J lost 5 bases, and 7 bases stayed unmatched. Per germline, CDR1 MGHRA and CDR2 YSYEKL. This CDR3 comprises 15 residues. The CDR3 bases are TGCGCCAGCAGCCTTGGTTCAGGGGGGAATGAAAAACTGTTTTTT. Amino acid sequence: CASSLGSGGNEKLFF.

The chain combines TRBV30 with TRBJ1-3; D is undetermined. This CDR3 is 15 amino acids long. Germline V gene sequence: CDR1 GTSNPN, CDR2 SVGIG (reference sequence). V lost 4 bases, J lost 0 bases, and 13 bases lay in between. The CDR3 DNA follows: TGTGCCTGGAATGACGCGCGAAGCTCTGGAAACACCATATATTTT. This encodes CAWNDARSSGNTIYF. Together with reference TRBV30 and TRBJ1-3, the CDR3 gives the full variable domain: SQTIHQWPATLVQPVGSPLSLECTVEGTSNPNLYWYRQAAGRGLQLLFYSVGIGQISSEVPQNLSASRPQDRQFILSSKKLLLSDSGFYLCAWNDARSSGNTIYFGEGSWLTVV.

This chain connects TRBV9 to TRBJ2-2; 10 nucleotides match TRBD2. CDR3 length: 15 amino acids. Germline V lookup: CDR1 SGDLS, CDR2 YYNGEE. V shed 3 bases and J 4 bases; nucleotides not matched to a gene: 3. CDR3 DNA sequence: TGTGCCAGCAGCGCGAGCGGGAGGGCCACCGGGGAGCTGTTTTTT. Translation gives CASSASGRATGELFF.

This chain links TRBV3-1 (or the pseudogene TRBV3-2) with TRBJ2-7; D tentatively fits TRBD1 or TRBD2 (7 bases each). The germline V gene encodes CDR1 LGHDT and CDR2 YNNKEL (reference sequence). The CDR3 sequence is 14 residues long. V lost 4 bases and J lost 4, with 14 bases in between. The chain's CDR3 is CASSRSGGGYEQYF. CDR3 bases: TGTGCCAGCAGCCGTTCAGGGGGGGGGTACGAGCAGTACTTC.

V usage is TRBV5-8 and J usage is TRBJ1-4; unclear D gene. Trimming shortened V by 3 bases and J by 6 bases, and 27 bases separated the two germline ends. The CDR3 runs 19 residues. Germline assignment: CDR1 SGHTS and CDR2 YDEGEE. The CDR3 nucleotides read TGTGCCAGCAGCTCCGCCCGGTCGTGGGTTGGGGAAGGTGATGAAAAACTGTTTTTT. Its translation is CASSSARSWVGEGDEKLFF.

The V call is TRBV11-3, the J call TRBJ2-7; 9 bases agree with TRBD1. The ends lost 5 bases at V and 9 bases at J; junction bases unmatched: 14. This CDR3 spans 15 amino acids. In germline, CDR1 is SGHNT, CDR2 YENEEA. The CDR3 loop is CASSPNRDRDYVQYF. In nucleotides, the CDR3 is TGTGCCAGCAGCCCAAACCGGGACAGGGATTATGTGCAGTACTTC.

The chain employs TRBV5-1 and TRBJ2-3, with 10 bases identical to TRBD2. With 2 bases clipped from V and 3 bases from J, the junction kept 3 bases outside the gene matches. CDR3 size: 15 residues. Germline assignment: CDR1 SGHRS and CDR2 YFSETQ. The CDR3 region has the DNA TGCGCCAGCAGCTTACTAGCGGGAAGAACAGATACGCAGTATTTT. Amino acid sequence: CASSLLAGRTDTQYF.

This chain links TRBV7-2 with TRBJ1-3; 9 positions match TRBD1. Trimming cost V 5 bases and J 8 bases; bases outside gene matches: 13. Germline V gives CDR1 SGHTA, CDR2 FQGNSA. The CDR3 has 16 amino acids. The CDR3 protein is CASSPMGTGWEDTIYF. CDR3 coding DNA: TGTGCCAGCAGCCCCATGGGGACAGGGTGGGAGGACACCATATATTTT. Filled out from reference TRBV7-2 and TRBJ1-3, the complete variable domain reads GAGVSQSPSNKVTEKGKDVELRCDPISGHTALYWYRQSLGQGLEFLIYFQGNSAPDKSGLPSDRFSAERTGGSVSTLTIQRTQQEDSAVYLCASSPMGTGWEDTIYFGEGSWLTVV.

The chain is built from TRBV19 and TRBJ1-3; D possibly corresponds to TRBD1 (5 bases). Trimming cost V 7 bases and J 8 bases, with 21 bases left between them. The germline gives CDR1 LNHDA, CDR2 SQIVND (reference sequence). CDR3 length: 15 amino acids. The CDR3 sequence is CASNPLGDGGDTIYF. The CDR3 DNA is TGTGCCAGTAACCCCCTCGGGGACGGAGGGGACACCATATATTTT.

For the CDR3, the DNA is TGTGCCAGCGGCCCCCGGGACATCTCAATCTCGGGGGAGCAGTACTTC. As protein: CASGPRDISISGEQYF. The V gene is TRBV7-2, the J gene TRBJ2-7; a weak D match, TRBD1 (6 bases). The CDR3 totals 16 residues. CDR1 SGHTA and CDR2 FQGNSA come from the germline V gene. V shed 8 bases and J shed 7 bases, with 27 bases lying between them.

The rearrangement uses TRBV5-1 and TRBJ1-3; D gene uncertain. V was cut by 4 bases and J by 8 bases, with 10 bases left in between. CDR3 length: 12 amino acids. Per the germline V gene, CDR1 is SGHRS and CDR2 is YFSETQ. CDR3 nucleotides: TGCGCCAGCAGCCTAGACGCTGACACCATATATTTT. It yields the protein CASSLDADTIYF.

The genes are TRBV9 and TRBJ2-5; 13 positions agree with TRBD2. V trimming: 0 bases; J trimming: 4 bases; junction bases outside the gene matches: 6. This CDR3 is built from 17 residues. Germline V gene lookup returns CDR1 SGDLS and CDR2 YYNGEE. CDR3 protein: CASSVGSGLAGRETQYF. CDR3 DNA: TGTGCCAGCAGCGTAGGCTCGGGACTAGCGGGGCGAGAGACCCAGTACTTC.

The rearrangement links TRBV15 to TRBJ2-1; 7 bases map to TRBD2. This CDR3 is 17 amino acids long. CDR1 and CDR2 from the germline V gene are LNHNV and YYDKDF (reference sequence). V was clipped by 0 bases and J by 7 bases; unmatched bases: 12. The CDR3 here is CATSRESTRLAGNEQFF. The CDR3 DNA reads as TGTGCCACCAGCAGAGAAAGTACGCGACTAGCAGGGAATGAGCAGTTCTTC. The variable domain in full, completed from reference TRBV15 and TRBJ2-1, reads DAMVIQNPRYQVTQFGKPVTLSCSQTLNHNVMYWYQQKSSQAPKLLFHYYDKDFNNEADTPDNFQSRRPNTSFCFLDIRSPGLGDTAMYLCATSRESTRLAGNEQFFGPGTRLTVL.